Below, 11 T cell receptor beta chains from the same sample are listed, as sequenced in a study of shared clonotypes between healthy human individuals. Libraries were prepared by immunoSEQ multiplex PCR; TCRdb keeps only in-frame clonotypes and omits some of them. The top ten hold 1.8% of the sample, which has 730,000 or so clones, about three quarters seen once. The sequencing input was memory CD4+ T cells sorted from blood. The subset: CD45RA-negative fraction. The origin of the receptors is a woman between 25 and 40 years old in good health.

This rearrangement joins TRBV9 to TRBJ2-2; 7 bases agree with TRBD2. Germline CDR1 reads SGDLS; CDR2 reads YYNGEE. The CDR3 extends over 16 amino acids. V was pared by 4 bases and J by 4 bases, with 10 bases of the junction left unmatched. In DNA form, the CDR3 reads TGTGCCAGCAGCTTGGGACGACTAGCCGCCACCGGGGAGCTGTTTTTT. This encodes CASSLGRLAATGELFF.

The chain is built from TRBV6-1 and TRBJ1-1; 8 bases are shared with TRBD1. The germline CDR1 and CDR2 sequences are MNHNS and SASEGT. CDR3 size: 15 residues. The J segment lost 1 base and the V segment lost 2 bases, leaving 3 bases of the junction unmatched. The CDR3 reads CASSELQGANTEAFF. CDR3 in DNA: TGTGCCAGCAGTGAACTCCAGGGGGCGAACACTGAAGCTTTCTTT.

The chain has TRBV6-6 and TRBJ2-5; D is uncertain. Trimming removed 6 bases at V and 3 bases at J, with 8 bases between. CDR3 size: 12 residues. The V gene's germline CDR1 is MNHNY and CDR2 SVGAGI (reference sequence). The CDR3 DNA is TGTGCCAGCAGCTCAACAGAAGAGACCCAGTACTTC. Translating gives CASSSTEETQYF.

The DNA of the CDR3 is TGCAGTGCCGGTCAGGGAGCTGGCTACACCTTC. Encoded protein: CSAGQGAGYTF. The chain recombines TRBV20-1 with TRBJ1-2; D may be TRBD1 (5 bases). V was pared by 6 bases and J by 7 bases, with 12 bases between. The CDR3 extends over 11 amino acids. Per the germline V gene, CDR1 is DFQATT and CDR2 is SNEGSKA (reference sequence).

The V and J genes are TRBV6-6 and TRBJ2-2, with D possibly TRBD2 on 5 matching bases. CDR3 size: 14 residues. The ends were cut back, 0 bases at V and 7 bases at J, with 9 bases in the middle. Germline CDR1 is MNHNY and CDR2 is SVGAGI (reference sequence). CDR3 bases: TGTGCCAGCAGTTACTCGGAAGCGGTCGGGGAGCTGTTTTTT. It specifies CASSYSEAVGELFF.

The chain couples TRBV19 to TRBJ1-2; no clear D. Germline V gene sequence: CDR1 LNHDA, CDR2 SQIVND (reference sequence). CDR3 length: 16 residues. V lost 7 bases to trimming and J lost 0 bases, with 18 bases between them. The CDR3 coding sequence is TGTGCCAGTAACCTGTTGGGTGCAGAGGCTAACTATGGCTACACCTTC. Residues: CASNLLGAEANYGYTF.

V and J are TRBV11-2 and TRBJ1-5; the D is unclear. V was pared by 3 bases and J by 6 bases, with 9 bases between. CDR1 SGHAT and CDR2 FQNNGV come from the germline V gene. The CDR3 has 13 residues. The CDR3 loop reads CASSFTAGQPQHF. DNA for the CDR3: TGTGCCAGCAGCTTTACCGCGGGTCAGCCCCAGCATTTT.

The chain has TRBV2 and TRBJ2-1; TRBD2 matches at 12 bases. CDR3 length: 15 amino acids. Trimming at V came to 5 bases and at J to 6 bases, leaving 5 bases not matched to a gene. Germline V gene lookup returns CDR1 SNHLY and CDR2 FYNNEI. As DNA, the CDR3 is TGTGCCAGCAGTCCCCTAGCGGGAGGGCCCAATGAGCAGTTCTTC. As protein: CASSPLAGGPNEQFF.

In this sample, this clone turned up a few times. The chain combines TRBV19 with TRBJ1-5; 10 bases line up with TRBD1. With V trimmed by 5 bases and J by 9 bases, 4 bases remained unmatched. From germline, CDR1 is LNHDA and CDR2 SQIVND (reference sequence). The CDR3 spans 13 residues. CDR3 in DNA: TGTGCCAGTAGTGGACAGGGGGGTAGGCCCCAGCATTTT. Encoded protein: CASSGQGGRPQHF.

The rearrangement links TRBV7-6 to TRBJ2-5; D is ambiguous. The CDR3 consists of 15 residues. Germline CDR1 and CDR2: SGHVS and FNYEAQ. V was cut by 3 bases and J by 2 bases, with 13 bases left in between. CDR3 residues: CASSLGNLKQETQYF. CDR3 DNA sequence: TGTGCCAGCAGCTTGGGGAATCTTAAGCAAGAGACCCAGTACTTC.

V and J are TRBV2 and TRBJ2-7, with 10 nucleotides matching TRBD2. The CDR3 covers 15 residues. Trimming removed 5 bases from V and 4 bases from J; junction bases left unmatched: 8. Germline CDR1 reads SNHLY; CDR2 reads FYNNEI. DNA of the CDR3: TGTGCCAGCAGTACCCTAGCGGGAGTAGTGTACGAGCAGTACTTC. Translating it yields CASSTLAGVVYEQYF.